This T cell receptor (beta chain) was obtained from a study of regulatory T cells in long-lasting Graves disease. Deletions cut 5 bases from V and 1 base from J, with 13 bases between. CDR3 size: 15 residues. Specified time point: newly diagnosed GD, antithyroid drugs for less than 3 months. The TCR library was prepared using RNA isolated from PBMCs. This clonotype was recorded at least ten times. The TCR beta library used iRepertoire HTBI primers with Arm-PCR amplification of CDR3. One entry per CDR3 protein, called by TCRdb with MiXCR from the multiplex PCR reads. The data contain approximately 300,000 distinct CDR3 sequences, 18% of them singletons.

The V and J genes are TRBV12-3 or TRBV12-4 and TRBJ2-3; D may be TRBD1 or TRBD2 (5 bases each). Sequencing was performed on peripheral blood mononuclear cells (PBMCs), taken at new diagnosis, from a patient treated with antithyroid drugs. The TCR comes from a female donor with Graves disease. CDR3 loop: CASSGTGVRTDTQYF. Here the CDR3 DNA reads TGTGCCAGCAGTGGGACCGGAGTACGCACAGATACGCAGTATTTT.